What follows are 26 T cell receptor beta chains derived from one specimen sequenced in a study of cytomegalovirus exposure and HLA in healthy donors. The PCR had 60 Vbeta and 13 Jbeta primers. Clones were sequenced by immunoSEQ multiplex PCR, and TCRdb holds only the in-frame ones, with some missing. The sample yields 100,000 to 150,000 clones, around 78% seen once. The sequenced material came from PBMCs. The receptors stem from a woman aged 50 to 60 in good health and CMV-seronegative.

The chain carries TRBV2 and TRBJ2-1; D is perhaps TRBD2 (6 bases). Per the germline V gene, CDR1 is SNHLY and CDR2 is FYNNEI. The CDR3 length is 17 residues. Trimming shortened V by 8 bases and J by 5 bases, and 25 bases separated the two germline ends. CDR3 bases: TGTGCCAGCTTCGGAAGGGGAGTCTTTGAGCGGGACAATGAGCAGTTCTTC. Amino acid sequence: CASFGRGVFERDNEQFF.

This chain uses TRBV6-6 with TRBJ1-5, with TRBD1 identical over 8 bases. Germline trimming cut 5 bases from V and 6 bases from J; bases unmatched to any gene: 12. The CDR3 contains 16 residues. Germline V lookup: CDR1 MNHNY, CDR2 SVGAGI (reference sequence). The CDR3 region is CASSAWTGSVFQPQHF. For the CDR3, the DNA is TGTGCCAGCAGTGCCTGGACAGGGTCGGTGTTTCAGCCCCAGCATTTT.

The J gene is TRBJ1-1, the V gene TRBV14; no reliable D call. The CDR3 spans 13 residues. Germline-derived CDR1 and CDR2 are SGHDN and FVKESK. Trimming shortened V by 1 base and J by 6 bases, and 9 bases separated the two germline ends. CDR3 in amino acids: CASSQGRDPEAFF. CDR3 nucleotide sequence: TGTGCCAGCAGCCAAGGGAGAGACCCTGAAGCTTTCTTT.

On this clone itself: One junction end disagrees with the germline gene, perhaps due to a read error. This chain uses TRBV7-3 with TRBJ2-7, with D maybe TRBD2 (5 bases). CDR1 and CDR2 from the germline V gene are SGHTA and FQGTGA. The CDR3 length is 16 residues. In DNA form, the CDR3 reads TGTGCCAGCAGCTTGGGCCCATTGGGGAGATCCTACGAGCAGCACTTC. This codes for CASSLGPLGRSYEQHF.

This rearrangement joins TRBV6-1 to TRBJ1-5, with 7 bases fitting TRBD1. CDR1 is MNHNS, CDR2 SASEGT, per germline. With 6 bases clipped from V and 4 bases from J, the junction kept 6 bases outside the gene matches. The CDR3 sequence is 14 residues long. In DNA form, the CDR3 reads TGTGCCAGCAGCCAGAACAGGGGTAATCAGCCCCAGCATTTT. As protein: CASSQNRGNQPQHF.

V gene TRBV5-4 combines with J gene TRBJ2-1, with D possibly matching TRBD2 (6 bases). The germline V gene has CDR1 SGHNT and CDR2 YYREEE (reference sequence). This CDR3 contains 16 residues. Trimming took off 6 bases at V and 0 bases at J, with 16 bases between the two ends. The CDR3 region has the DNA TGTGCCAGCAATGGTGACGGAGGGGCCTCCTACAATGAGCAGTTCTTC. As protein: CASNGDGGASYNEQFF.

The chain carries TRBV5-4 and TRBJ2-3; tentative D call: TRBD2 (6 bases). This CDR3 comprises 17 residues. Germline CDR1 reads SGHNT; CDR2 reads YYREEE (reference sequence). V was cut by 0 bases and J by 2 bases, with 16 bases left in between. The CDR3, as DNA: TGTGCCAGCAGCTTGGCTTTCGGGAGCGGAGCCACAGATACGCAGTATTTT. Its protein product is CASSLAFGSGATDTQYF.

The rearrangement uses TRBV4-3 and TRBJ1-2; 9 nucleotides match TRBD1. V was clipped by 0 bases and J by 1 base; unmatched bases: 9. The CDR3 is 18 residues long. Per germline, CDR1 LGHNA and CDR2 YSLEER. The CDR3 reads CASSQDGTGGDVNYGYTF. The CDR3 DNA reads TGCGCCAGCAGCCAAGATGGAACAGGGGGCGACGTTAACTATGGCTACACCTTC.

The J gene is TRBJ2-2, the V gene TRBV4-2, with 14 bases matching TRBD2. This CDR3 has 20 residues. Germline CDR1 LGHNA, CDR2 YNFKEQ. J gave up 6 bases and V 0 bases, and 12 bases lay outside the gene matches. The CDR3 DNA follows: TGTGCCAGCAGCCAAGATCCTGTGGGACTAGCGGGAGCCTGGGCCGGGGAGCTGTTTTTT. Residues: CASSQDPVGLAGAWAGELFF.

The chain is built from TRBV27 and TRBJ2-7; 9 bases are a match to TRBD1. The CDR3 is made up of 14 amino acids. V was pared by 5 bases and J by 4 bases, with 6 bases of the junction left unmatched. CDR1 MNHEY and CDR2 SMNVEV come from the germline V gene (reference sequence). The CDR3 DNA sequence: TGTGCCAGCAGTGGACAGGGGCCAAGGTACGAGCAGTACTTC. Its protein product is CASSGQGPRYEQYF.

The chain couples TRBV25-1 to TRBJ2-1; TRBD2 matches 7 bases. The J segment lost 2 bases and the V segment lost 2 bases, leaving 6 bases of the junction unmatched. Looked up from germline, CDR1 is MGHDK and CDR2 is SYGVNS. The CDR3 is 16 amino acids. The CDR3 sequence: CASSEMGLAAYNEQFF. The DNA of the CDR3 is TGTGCCAGCAGTGAAATGGGTCTAGCGGCCTACAATGAGCAGTTCTTC.

The chain is built from TRBV11-2 and TRBJ1-4, with D uncertain. The V gene's germline CDR1 is SGHAT and CDR2 FQNNGV. V was trimmed by 5 bases and J by 2 bases, leaving 9 bases between them. This CDR3 is 14 amino acids long. Written as DNA, the CDR3 is TGTGCCAGCAGCCCGCGTTCTACTAATGAAAAACTGTTTTTT. Translating gives CASSPRSTNEKLFF. Filled out from reference TRBV11-2 and TRBJ1-4, the complete variable domain reads EAGVAQSPRYKIIEKRQSVAFWCNPISGHATLYWYQQILGQGPKLLIQFQNNGVVDDSQLPKDRFSAERLKGVDSTLKIQPAKLEDSAVYLCASSPRSTNEKLFFGSGTQLSVL.

This clone was recorded only once. V gene TRBV18 combines with J gene TRBJ2-5; TRBD2 matches at 8 bases. The CDR3 length is 16 residues. Germline V gene lookup returns CDR1 KGHSH and CDR2 LQKENI. V shed 2 bases and J 2 bases; nucleotides not matched to a gene: 7. The CDR3 spells CASSPASGRPQETQYF. CDR3 DNA sequence: TGTGCCAGCTCACCAGCTAGCGGGCGACCACAAGAGACCCAGTACTTC.

The chain is built from TRBV7-9 and TRBJ2-2; 11 bases map to TRBD1. The CDR3 extends over 17 amino acids. CDR1 SEHNR and CDR2 FQNEAQ come from the germline V gene (reference sequence). V shed 0 bases and J 5 bases; nucleotides not matched to a gene: 5. This CDR3 is CASSLARTGGKTGELFF. The CDR3 DNA reads TGTGCCAGCAGCTTAGCCAGGACAGGGGGCAAAACCGGGGAGCTGTTTTTT. The variable domain in full, with the rest retrieved from reference TRBV7-9 and TRBJ2-2, is DTGVSQNPRHKITKRGQNVTFRCDPISEHNRLYWYRQTLGQGPEFLTYFQNEAQLEKSRLLSDRFSAERPKGSFSTLEIQRTEQGDSAMYLCASSLARTGGKTGELFFGEGSRLTVL.

This chain connects TRBV5-1 to TRBJ2-7; TRBD2 aligns across 13 bases. Germline CDR1 reads SGHRS; CDR2 reads YFSETQ. Germline trimming cut 3 bases from V and 2 bases from J; bases unmatched to any gene: 5. The CDR3 spans 16 residues. The CDR3 nucleotides are TGCGCCAGCAGCTCGCCGGGACTAGCGGGAACCTACGAGCAGTACTTC. Residues: CASSSPGLAGTYEQYF.

This clone has more than one count but fewer than ten. This rearrangement joins TRBV10-3 to TRBJ2-7; possible D gene TRBD1, 6 bases. The V gene's germline CDR1 is ENHRY and CDR2 SYGVKD. V was clipped by 4 bases and J by 3 bases, with 16 bases between them. The length of the CDR3 is 15 residues. The CDR3 nucleotides read TGTGCCATCAGTGGGGGTCGGGACACCAACTACGAGCAGTACGTC. Translation gives CAISGGRDTNYEQYV.

The chain carries TRBV6-1 and TRBJ2-3; a possible D gene is TRBD1 (6 bases). CDR3 length equals 15 residues. Trimming cost V 8 bases and J 4 bases, with 19 bases left between them. Germline V gene sequence: CDR1 MNHNS, CDR2 SASEGT. The CDR3 protein is CASVTPTGIADTQYF. CDR3 DNA sequence: TGTGCCAGCGTCACCCCAACAGGGATCGCAGATACGCAGTATTTT.

Relative to its sample, this clone is medium-sized (0.01 to 0.1%). The gene calls are TRBV4-3 and TRBJ2-7; 8 bases match TRBD2. Germline values: CDR1 LGHNA, CDR2 YSLEER. Trimming removed 0 bases from V and 1 base from J; junction bases left unmatched: 2. The length of the CDR3 is 15 residues. The DNA of the CDR3 is TGCGCCAGCAGCCAAGAACTAGCGGAATCCTACGAGCAGTACTTC. It yields the protein CASSQELAESYEQYF.

This chain links TRBV7-2 with TRBJ1-1; 7 bases are shared with TRBD1. Germline values: CDR1 SGHTA, CDR2 FQGNSA. The CDR3 totals 16 residues. V dropped 4 bases and J dropped 0; count of bases not matched to a gene: 8. The CDR3 DNA follows: TGTGCCAGCAGCTGGTTACAGGGGATTCTGAACACTGAAGCTTTCTTT. Amino acids: CASSWLQGILNTEAFF.

This sequence joins TRBV7-2 and TRBJ1-1, with D unresolved. Trimming stripped 5 bases from V and 1 base from J, with 8 bases between. The CDR3 is 13 amino acids. Germline-derived CDR1 and CDR2 are SGHTA and FQGNSA. CDR3 sequence (DNA): TGTGCCAGCAGCCTAGAGAGGAACACTGAAGCTTTCTTT. Translating it yields CASSLERNTEAFF.

The chain recombines TRBV4-1 with TRBJ1-5; 9 bases match TRBD1. Germline CDR1 reads MGHRA; CDR2 reads YSYEKL. The CDR3 loop spans 16 amino acids. With 3 bases clipped from V and 0 bases from J, the junction kept 3 bases outside the gene matches. Here the CDR3 reads CASSQTGGNSNQPQHF. DNA for the CDR3: TGCGCCAGCAGCCAGACAGGGGGGAATAGCAATCAGCCCCAGCATTTT.

The J gene is TRBJ1-5, the V gene TRBV9, with 8 nucleotides matching TRBD1. The V gene's germline CDR1 is SGDLS and CDR2 YYNGEE. The trim removed 4 bases at V and 5 bases at J, leaving 5 bases unmatched. The CDR3 totals 14 residues. The DNA of the CDR3 is TGTGCCAGCAGCCGGACAGGGTCAGATCAGCCCCAGCATTTT. Its translation is CASSRTGSDQPQHF.

This chain connects TRBV2 to TRBJ2-1, with 10 positions matching TRBD2. V shed 7 bases and J 0 bases; nucleotides not matched to a gene: 6. Germline V CDR1 and CDR2: SNHLY, FYNNEI. The CDR3 contains 16 residues. CDR3 in DNA: TGTGCCAGCACCCTTTCTAGCGGGAGCTCCTACAATGAGCAGTTCTTC. It translates to CASTLSSGSSYNEQFF.

CDR3 region: CASSLGGSRYTEAFF. The DNA of the CDR3 is TGTGCCAGCAGCTTGGGGGGCAGTAGGTACACTGAAGCTTTCTTT. The V gene is TRBV5-4, the J gene TRBJ1-1, with D tentatively TRBD1 (5 bases). Germline V lookup: CDR1 SGHNT, CDR2 YYREEE (reference sequence). Trimming took off 0 bases at V and 3 bases at J, with 12 bases between the two ends. The CDR3 sequence is 15 residues long.

The sample holds one count of this clone. The CDR3 loop reads CASSLRTATNYGYTF. CDR3 sequence (DNA): TGTGCCAGCAGCTTACGGACAGCTACTAACTATGGCTACACCTTC. V gene TRBV7-8 combines with J gene TRBJ1-2; weak D call: TRBD1 (6 bases). The length of the CDR3 is 15 residues. Trimming took off 2 bases at V and 0 bases at J, with 10 bases between the two ends. Germline V gene sequence: CDR1 SGHVS, CDR2 FQNEAQ.

This chain connects TRBV11-2 to TRBJ2-1, with 10 nucleotides matching TRBD2. The CDR3 runs 17 residues. V shed 3 bases, J shed 9 bases, and the junction held 14 bases outside the gene matches. Germline V gene lookup returns CDR1 SGHAT and CDR2 FQNNGV. This chain's CDR3 is CASSFGPSGRAIGEQFF. The CDR3 nucleotides read TGTGCCAGCAGCTTCGGCCCCAGCGGGAGGGCCATCGGTGAGCAGTTCTTC.